These 10 T cell receptor beta chains share one sample of origin, sequenced in a study of CD8 T cells in Susac syndrome. An amount of RNA that ranged from roughly 0.45 to 1 ug was reverse transcribed with random hexamers. TCRdb analysed the immunoSEQ multiplex PCR reads with MiXCR anew, one entry per CDR3 protein. Among 150,000 to 200,000 distinct CDR3 sequences, 80% to 95% were seen once, and the ten largest hold around 0.13%. The sample was CD4+ T cells from PBMCs. The source of these receptors is a human donor in good health.

The chain has TRBV7-3 and TRBJ1-6; the match to TRBD1 covers 7 bases. Germline V CDR1 and CDR2: SGHTA, FQGTGA. V dropped 6 bases and J dropped 2; count of bases not matched to a gene: 7. The CDR3 totals 16 residues. The CDR3 sequence: CASSSTGTPYNSPLHF. The CDR3 DNA follows: TGTGCCAGCAGTTCGACAGGGACCCCCTATAATTCACCCCTCCACTTT. Supplemented by reference TRBV7-3 and TRBJ1-6, the full variable domain reads GAGVSQTPSNKVTEKGKYVELRCDPISGHTALYWYRQSLGQGPEFLIYFQGTGAADDSGLPNDRFFAVRPEGSVSTLKIQRTERGDSAVYLCASSSTGTPYNSPLHFGNGTRLTVT.

The rearrangement links TRBV18 to TRBJ2-7; TRBD1 matches at 11 bases. Germline-derived CDR1 and CDR2 are KGHSH and LQKENI. V was clipped by 3 bases and J by 3 bases; unmatched bases: 1. This CDR3 has 14 residues. CDR3 coding DNA: TGTGCCAGCTCACCTGGGACAGGGGGCTACGAGCAGTACTTC. Translation gives CASSPGTGGYEQYF.

The rearrangement links TRBV23-1 to TRBJ1-5; D ambiguous. TRBV23-1 is an ORF; its function is uncertain. V gave up 0 bases and J gave up 8 bases, with 11 bases separating them. The CDR3 is 14 residues long. The CDR3 spells CASSQSKVLEPQHF. In DNA, the CDR3 is TGCGCCAGCAGTCAATCGAAGGTTTTGGAGCCCCAGCATTTT.

The chain couples TRBV6-5 to TRBJ2-3, with D unclear. The CDR3 is 13 residues long. Trimming stripped 1 base from V and 2 bases from J, with 4 bases between. CDR1 is MNHEY and CDR2 is SVGAGI in the germline V gene. This CDR3 is CASSYFPTDTQYF. The CDR3 DNA reads TGTGCCAGCAGTTACTTTCCCACAGATACGCAGTATTTT.

About this clonotype itself: One end of the junction fails to match germline, which may point to a read error. The gene calls are TRBV6-4 and TRBJ2-2, with a weak D call TRBD2 (5 bases). Germline assignment: CDR1 MRHNA and CDR2 SNTAGT. The CDR3 is made up of 14 amino acids. CDR3 coding DNA: TGTGCCAGCAGTGAAACGTTGAACACCGGGGAGCTGCTTTTT. It codes for CASSETLNTGELLF.

The chain links TRBV12-3 or TRBV12-4 to TRBJ2-7; possible D gene TRBD1, 7 bases. The CDR3 has 16 residues. V lost 2 bases and J 0 bases, leaving 14 bases between the germline ends. The CDR3 here is CASSLNAGQSSYEQYF. The CDR3 nucleotides read TGTGCCAGCAGTTTAAACGCGGGACAGAGCTCCTACGAGCAGTACTTC.

The chain employs TRBV20-1 and TRBJ2-2, with 10 bases matching TRBD1. J gave up 6 bases and V 3 bases, and 7 bases lay outside the gene matches. This CDR3 has 15 amino acids. The V gene's germline CDR1 is DFQATT and CDR2 SNEGSKA (reference sequence). DNA for the CDR3: TGCAGTGCTAGTAGACAGGGGGCGCGTGCCGGGGAGCTGTTTTTT. Protein product: CSASRQGARAGELFF.

V and J are TRBV25-1 and TRBJ2-7; no clear D gene. The CDR3 covers 11 residues. V lost 3 bases and J lost 8, with 8 bases in between. From germline, CDR1 is MGHDK and CDR2 SYGVNS. The CDR3 spells CASSENDKQYF. Written as DNA, the CDR3 is TGTGCCAGCAGTGAGAATGACAAGCAGTACTTC.

The rearrangement uses TRBV6-5 and TRBJ2-1; D gene ambiguous. The CDR3 sequence is 15 residues long. Germline CDR1 reads MNHEY; CDR2 reads SVGAGI. The ends were cut back, 2 bases at V and 0 bases at J, with 8 bases in the middle. The CDR3 DNA is TGTGCCAGCAGTTACATGAGGAGCTCCTACAATGAGCAGTTCTTC. Translation: CASSYMRSSYNEQFF.

The chain uses TRBV3-1 and TRBJ2-7, with TRBD1 identical over 8 bases. The germline CDR1 and CDR2 sequences are LGHDT and YNNKEL (reference sequence). This CDR3 comprises 14 residues. The J segment lost 5 bases and the V segment lost 6 bases, leaving 9 bases of the junction unmatched. The DNA of the CDR3 is TGTGCCAGCAGGGATGACAGGGGAGCCCACGAGCAGTACTTC. Its protein is CASRDDRGAHEQYF.